A single sample gave rise to the 27 T cell receptor beta chains below, sequenced in a study of beta chain features in type 1 diabetes. As every portion of the isolated RNA was reverse transcribed, the sequencing read expressed TCRB transcripts. TCRdb's table, derived via immunoSEQ multiplex PCR, lists solely in-frame clones and lacks some. The sample contains 400,000 or so clones, around an eighth of which appear only once. General study results and limits: TCRB CDR3 length was moderately but significantly reduced in all four CD4+ subsets of Type 1 diabetes patients.

No antigen has been identified for these receptors. Sequencing was done on a sample of naive CD4+ T cells from blood. Receptor source: a woman aged 18-29 years with type 1 diabetes.

The chain joins TRBV5-1 to TRBJ1-2; no clear D gene. CDR1 is SGHRS, CDR2 YFSETQ, per germline. V shed 1 base and J shed 1 base, with 8 bases lying between them. CDR3 size: 14 residues. The CDR3 DNA reads as TGCGCCAGCAGCTTGTCGGAGGTTAACTATGGCTACACCTTC. Residues: CASSLSEVNYGYTF.

This clone has just a few counts. V is TRBV29-1 and J is TRBJ2-5; TRBD2 is a possible D gene (6 bases). Germline values: CDR1 SQVTM, CDR2 ANQGSEA. There are 12 residues in the CDR3. V was pared by 2 bases and J by 5 bases, with 9 bases between. Here the CDR3 reads CSVERLGETQYF. In DNA, the CDR3 is TGCAGCGTTGAAAGACTAGGGGAGACCCAGTACTTC.

The CDR3 nucleotides read TGCGCCAGCAGCCCCTCATCCAGGTCAAGCTCCTACGAGCAGTACTTC. Translated: CASSPSSRSSSYEQYF. This chain joins TRBV4-1 and TRBJ2-7; no clear D gene. V shed 4 bases and J shed 0 bases, with 16 bases lying between them. This CDR3 is 16 amino acids long. The germline V gene encodes CDR1 MGHRA and CDR2 YSYEKL.

The chain has TRBV7-2 and TRBJ2-1; TRBD2 matches 9 bases. The CDR3 sequence is 15 residues long. Germline trimming cut 3 bases from V and 6 bases from J; bases unmatched to any gene: 6. Germline CDR1 SGHTA, CDR2 FQGNSA. The CDR3 region is CASSLAGLAINEQFF. As DNA, the CDR3 is TGTGCCAGCAGCTTGGCGGGACTAGCCATCAATGAGCAGTTCTTC.

This clone was found a few times. The chain carries TRBV30 and TRBJ2-5, with 7 bases identical to TRBD2. Per the germline V gene, CDR1 is GTSNPN and CDR2 is SVGIG (reference sequence). The CDR3 contains 14 residues. V was clipped by 0 bases and J by 10 bases; unmatched bases: 11. CDR3 loop: CAWSVLGGARSQYF. CDR3 bases: TGTGCCTGGAGTGTACTGGGAGGGGCTCGGAGCCAGTACTTC.

V gene TRBV2 combines with J gene TRBJ2-5, with 12 nucleotides matching TRBD2. The germline V gene encodes CDR1 SNHLY and CDR2 FYNNEI. Trimming took 6 bases from V and 1 from J; bases not matched to a gene: 3. The CDR3 sequence is 15 residues long. In DNA form, the CDR3 reads TGTGCCAGCAGGATACTAGCGGGGGGCCAAGAGACCCAGTACTTC. This codes for CASRILAGGQETQYF.

This chain connects TRBV4-1 to TRBJ1-5; 8 nucleotides line up with TRBD1. Germline V lookup: CDR1 MGHRA, CDR2 YSYEKL. This CDR3 contains 15 residues. V lost 1 base, J lost 3 bases, and 2 bases stayed unmatched. Written as DNA, the CDR3 is TGCGCCAGCAGCCAAGCGGACAGGGACAATCAGCCCCAGCATTTT. Encoded protein: CASSQADRDNQPQHF.

The rearrangement joins TRBV29-1 to TRBJ1-2; a weak D match, TRBD1 (5 bases). V was shortened by 6 bases and J by 4 bases, with 18 bases between the two germline ends. The CDR3 contains 14 residues. Per the germline V gene, CDR1 is SQVTM and CDR2 is ANQGSEA. CDR3 residues: CSVGTVREAYGYTF. The CDR3 DNA sequence: TGCAGCGTGGGTACCGTCAGGGAGGCCTATGGCTACACCTTC.

Note on this clone: The sample holds other DNA sequences that translate to the same CDR3. The V gene is TRBV30, the J gene TRBJ2-3, with 8 bases that match TRBD2. V was pared by 0 bases and J by 3 bases, with 2 bases of the junction left unmatched. The CDR3 is 14 amino acids. Germline V gene lookup returns CDR1 GTSNPN and CDR2 SVGIG (reference sequence). CDR3 nucleotide sequence: TGTGCCTGGAGTGTCTCGGGAGGGACAGATACGCAGTATTTT. It specifies CAWSVSGGTDTQYF.

This sequence joins TRBV11-1 and TRBJ1-1; 7 nucleotides line up with TRBD1. Germline trimming cut 7 bases from V and 0 bases from J; bases unmatched to any gene: 5. The CDR3 sequence is 14 residues long. Germline loops: CDR1 SGHAT, CDR2 FQDESV (reference sequence). CDR3 sequence reads: CASTKGQMNTEAFF. In nucleotides, the CDR3 is TGTGCCAGCACCAAGGGACAGATGAACACTGAAGCTTTCTTT.

As for this clone: A read error may account for a junction end that differs from germline. The chain joins TRBV2 to TRBJ2-7; 14 nucleotides agree with TRBD2. This CDR3 spans 15 amino acids. Germline values: CDR1 SNHLY, CDR2 FYNNEI. CDR3 coding DNA: TGTGCCCGCAGGACTAGCGGGGGGAAAACCTACGAGCAGTACTTC. The encoded protein is CARRTSGGKTYEQYF.

This clone has only a few counts. V usage is TRBV30 and J usage is TRBJ1-1; perhaps TRBD1 as D (5 bases). Germline V gene data show CDR1 as GTSNPN and CDR2 as SVGIG (reference sequence). V was pared by 3 bases and J by 7 bases, with 21 bases between. The CDR3 sequence is 15 residues long. CDR3 amino acids: CAWRTPWGGNLEAFF. In nucleotides, the CDR3 is TGTGCCTGGAGGACGCCCTGGGGGGGAAACCTTGAAGCTTTCTTT.

The chain links TRBV7-9 to TRBJ1-2; tentative D call: TRBD1 (5 bases). The CDR3 has 16 residues. Germline CDR1 is SEHNR and CDR2 is FQNEAQ (reference sequence). The V gene lost 1 base and the J gene lost 1 base, with 13 bases spanning the gap. The CDR3 nucleotides read TGTGCCAGCAGCTTAGTAGGGCAGGGCGATAACTATGGCTACACCTTC. Protein: CASSLVGQGDNYGYTF.

This clone showed up just a few times. The chain links TRBV11-1 to TRBJ2-5; D is perhaps TRBD1 (6 bases). CDR3 length: 13 residues. The germline V gene has CDR1 SGHAT and CDR2 FQDESV (reference sequence). V was trimmed by 4 bases and J by 4 bases, leaving 10 bases between them. CDR3 loop: CASSYRDRETQYF. CDR3 coding DNA: TGTGCCAGCAGCTACAGGGACCGAGAGACCCAGTACTTC. Filled out from reference TRBV11-1 and TRBJ2-5, the complete variable domain reads EAEVAQSPRYKITEKSQAVAFWCDPISGHATLYWYRQILGQGPELLVQFQDESVVDDSQLPKDRFSAERLKGVDSTLKIQPAELGDSAMYLCASSYRDRETQYFGPGTRLLVL.

This clone was picked up a small number of times. This CDR3 is CASSLWGGSYNEQFF. The CDR3, as DNA: TGCGCCAGCAGCTTGTGGGGGGGTTCCTACAATGAGCAGTTCTTC. The chain carries TRBV5-1 and TRBJ2-1, with TRBD2 identical over 7 bases. The CDR3 runs to 15 residues. The trim removed 1 base at V and 1 base at J, leaving 2 bases unmatched. The germline V gene has CDR1 SGHRS and CDR2 YFSETQ.

The sample holds a few counts of this clone. The J gene is TRBJ2-7, the V gene TRBV7-8; D remains unclear. The CDR3 runs to 13 residues. Germline assignment: CDR1 SGHVS and CDR2 FQNEAQ. Trimming took off 1 base at V and 7 bases at J, with 11 bases between the two ends. The CDR3 DNA is TGTGCCAGCAGCTTAGTACCTAGTAGGGAGCAGTACTTC. Translating gives CASSLVPSREQYF.

This clone has just a few counts. J is TRBJ2-5 and V is TRBV28; TRBD2 aligns across 7 bases. CDR1 MDHEN and CDR2 SYDVKM come from the germline V gene. J lost 1 base, V lost 6 bases, and 2 bases had no gene match. This CDR3 is built from 13 residues. CDR3 sequence: CASRSSGQETQYF. Here the CDR3 DNA reads TGTGCCAGCAGGTCTAGCGGCCAAGAGACCCAGTACTTC. The full variable domain, rest sourced from reference TRBV28 and TRBJ2-5, is DVKVTQSSRYLVKRTGEKVFLECVQDMDHENMFWYRQDPGLGLRLIYFSYDVKMKEKGDIPEGYSVSREKKERFSLILESASTNQTSMYLCASRSSGQETQYFGPGTRLLVL.

This clone has just a few counts. The J gene is TRBJ2-5, the V gene TRBV29-1; D is unresolved. The CDR3 consists of 12 residues. Between the trimmed V and J ends, which lost 6 bases and 5 bases, there was a span of 13 bases. Germline V CDR1 and CDR2: SQVTM, ANQGSEA. CDR3 amino acids: CSVERYGETQYF. The CDR3 DNA reads TGCAGCGTCGAGAGGTATGGGGAGACCCAGTACTTC. Combining the CDR3 with reference TRBV29-1 and TRBJ2-5 gives the whole variable domain SAVISQKPSRDICQRGTSLTIQCQVDSQVTMMFWYRQQPGQSLTLIATANQGSEATYESGFVIDKFPISRPNLTFSTLTVSNMSPEDSSIYLCSVERYGETQYFGPGTRLLVL.

The CDR3 DNA reads as TGTGCCAGTAGTAACGAGCAGGGATCGTACAATGAGCAGTTCTTC. It yields the protein CASSNEQGSYNEQFF. This sequence joins TRBV19 and TRBJ2-1; D is possibly TRBD1 (5 bases). Trimming left V 4 bases short and J 4 bases short, with 14 bases between. The CDR3 spans 15 residues. Germline V gene data show CDR1 as LNHDA and CDR2 as SQIVND (reference sequence).

The rearrangement joins TRBV30 to TRBJ2-5; TRBD2 agrees at 9 bases. J gave up 5 bases and V 0 bases, and 7 bases lay outside the gene matches. The CDR3 runs to 15 residues. Germline V gene sequence: CDR1 GTSNPN, CDR2 SVGIG (reference sequence). The CDR3, as DNA: TGTGCCTGGAGTGTCGTAGCGGGAGTGGGGGAGACCCAGTACTTC. It codes for CAWSVVAGVGETQYF.

This clone has just a few counts. CDR3 sequence (DNA): TGTGCCAGCAGCTCCGGAGTTAATGAAAAACTGTTTTTT. Its protein product is CASSSGVNEKLFF. This rearrangement joins TRBV7-2 to TRBJ1-4; D is unclear. CDR1 SGHTA and CDR2 FQGNSA come from the germline V gene. The CDR3 covers 13 residues. V lost 4 bases and J lost 4, with 7 bases in between.

This clone turned up a few times. The chain joins TRBV4-3 to TRBJ2-1; the match to TRBD2 covers 7 bases. With 0 bases clipped from V and 2 bases from J, the junction kept 10 bases outside the gene matches. The CDR3 is made up of 18 amino acids. Germline V gives CDR1 LGHNA, CDR2 YSLEER. In DNA, the CDR3 is TGCGCCAGCAGCCAAGAGGTAGGGCTAGCGGAAACCTACAATGAGCAGTTCTTC. Its translation is CASSQEVGLAETYNEQFF.

The sample holds a few counts of this clone. The chain carries TRBV25-1 and TRBJ2-2, with TRBD1 as a possible D gene (6 bases). The CDR3 extends over 14 amino acids. From germline, CDR1 is MGHDK and CDR2 SYGVNS. Between the trimmed V and J ends, which lost 7 bases and 6 bases, there was a span of 15 bases. The CDR3 reads CASIEAGAAGELFF. For the CDR3, the DNA is TGTGCCAGCATCGAGGCAGGGGCGGCCGGGGAGCTGTTTTTT.

This rearrangement joins TRBV9 to TRBJ2-1; tentative D call: TRBD2 (5 bases). The CDR3 runs to 14 residues. Per the germline V gene, CDR1 is SGDLS and CDR2 is YYNGEE. The ends were cut back, 0 bases at V and 9 bases at J, with 13 bases in the middle. CDR3 nucleotides: TGTGCCAGCAGCGTAGAGGCCAACCGGGGTGAGCAGTTCTTC. Its translation is CASSVEANRGEQFF.

The chain has TRBV9 and TRBJ2-1, with D possibly being TRBD1 (6 bases). Germline values: CDR1 SGDLS, CDR2 YYNGEE. CDR3 length: 15 amino acids. Trimming took off 3 bases at V and 4 bases at J, with 14 bases between the two ends. This CDR3 reads CASSGAGTIYNEQFF. The CDR3, as DNA: TGTGCCAGCAGCGGTGCCGGGACAATTTACAATGAGCAGTTCTTC.

This clone showed up just a few times. The rearrangement links TRBV9 to TRBJ1-3; 7 positions match TRBD1. The trim removed 7 bases at V and 0 bases at J, leaving 7 bases unmatched. Germline V gene sequence: CDR1 SGDLS, CDR2 YYNGEE. The CDR3 sequence is 15 residues long. CDR3 amino acids: CASGGQSLSGNTIYF. CDR3 in DNA: TGTGCCAGCGGGGGACAGTCACTCTCTGGAAACACCATATATTTT.

The chain combines TRBV9 with TRBJ2-7; D gene ambiguous. This CDR3 comprises 15 residues. In germline, CDR1 is SGDLS, CDR2 YYNGEE. Trimming cost V 3 bases and J 1 base, with 14 bases left between them. CDR3 nucleotide sequence: TGTGCCAGCAGCGCCTCAGTGGAGTCATCCTACGAGCAGTACTTC. Protein sequence: CASSASVESSYEQYF.